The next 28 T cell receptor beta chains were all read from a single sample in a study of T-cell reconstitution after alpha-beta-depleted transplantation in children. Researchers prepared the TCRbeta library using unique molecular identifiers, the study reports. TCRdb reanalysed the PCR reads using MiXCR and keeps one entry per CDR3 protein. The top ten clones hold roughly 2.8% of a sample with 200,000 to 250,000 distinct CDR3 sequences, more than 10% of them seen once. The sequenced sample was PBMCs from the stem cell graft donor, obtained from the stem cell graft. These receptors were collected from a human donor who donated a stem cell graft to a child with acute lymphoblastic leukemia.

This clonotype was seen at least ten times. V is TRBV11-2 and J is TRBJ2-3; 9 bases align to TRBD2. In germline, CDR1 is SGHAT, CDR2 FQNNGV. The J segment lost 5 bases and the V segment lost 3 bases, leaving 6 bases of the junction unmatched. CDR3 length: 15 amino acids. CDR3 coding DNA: TGTGCCAGCAGCTTTAGCGGGAGTGGCGGAGATACGCAGTATTTT. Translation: CASSFSGSGGDTQYF.

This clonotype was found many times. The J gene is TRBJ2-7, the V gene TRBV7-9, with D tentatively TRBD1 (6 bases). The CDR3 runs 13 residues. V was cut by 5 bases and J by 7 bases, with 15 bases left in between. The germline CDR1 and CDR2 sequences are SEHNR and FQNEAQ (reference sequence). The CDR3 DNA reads TGTGCCAGCAGCCGAGGGGGAGTTGAAGAGCAGTACTTC. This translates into CASSRGGVEEQYF.

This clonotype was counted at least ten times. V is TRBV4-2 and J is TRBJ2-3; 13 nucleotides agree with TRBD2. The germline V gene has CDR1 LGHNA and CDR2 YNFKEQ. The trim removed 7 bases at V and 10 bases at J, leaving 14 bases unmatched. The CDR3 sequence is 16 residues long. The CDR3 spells CASNHAGTSGAQAQYF. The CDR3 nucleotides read TGTGCCAGCAATCACGCCGGGACTAGCGGGGCACAAGCGCAGTATTTT.

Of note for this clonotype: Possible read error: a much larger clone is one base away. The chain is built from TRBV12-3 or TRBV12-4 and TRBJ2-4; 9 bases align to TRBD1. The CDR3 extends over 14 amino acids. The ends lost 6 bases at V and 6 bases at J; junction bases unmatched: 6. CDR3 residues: CASSRRTGANIQYF. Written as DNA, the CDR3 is TGTGCCAGCAGCCGTCGGACAGGGGCAAACATTCAGTACTTC.

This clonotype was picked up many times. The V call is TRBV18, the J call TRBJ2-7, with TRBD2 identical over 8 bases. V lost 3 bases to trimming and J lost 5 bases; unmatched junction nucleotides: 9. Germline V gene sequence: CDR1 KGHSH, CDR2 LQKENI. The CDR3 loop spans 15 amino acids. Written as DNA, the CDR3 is TGTGCCAGCTCACCGTCCTCTCGGGGGGGACACGAGCAGTACTTC. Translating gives CASSPSSRGGHEQYF. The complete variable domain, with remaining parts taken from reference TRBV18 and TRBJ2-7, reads NAGVMQNPRHLVRRRGQEARLRCSPMKGHSHVYWYRQLPEEGLKFMVYLQKENIIDESGMPKERFSAEFPKEGPSILRIQQVVRGDSAAYFCASSPSSRGGHEQYFGPGTRLTVT.

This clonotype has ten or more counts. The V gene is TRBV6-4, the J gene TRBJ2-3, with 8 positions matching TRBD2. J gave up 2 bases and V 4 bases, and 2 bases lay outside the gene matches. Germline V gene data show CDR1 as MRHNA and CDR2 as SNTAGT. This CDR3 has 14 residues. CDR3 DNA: TGTGCCAGCAGTGCGGGGGGGCACACAGATACGCAGTATTTT. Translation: CASSAGGHTDTQYF.

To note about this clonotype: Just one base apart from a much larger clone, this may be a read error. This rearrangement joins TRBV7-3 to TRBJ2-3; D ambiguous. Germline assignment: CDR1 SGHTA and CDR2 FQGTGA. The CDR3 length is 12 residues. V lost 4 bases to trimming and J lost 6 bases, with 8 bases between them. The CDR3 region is CASSSLRDTQYF. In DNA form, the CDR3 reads TGTGCCAGCAGCTCCTTGCGCGATACGCAGTATTTT. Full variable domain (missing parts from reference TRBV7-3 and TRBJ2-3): GAGVSQTPSNKVTEKGKYVELRCDPISGHTALYWYRQSLGQGPEFLIYFQGTGAADDSGLPNDRFFAVRPEGSVSTLKIQRTERGDSAVYLCASSSLRDTQYFGPGTRLTVL.

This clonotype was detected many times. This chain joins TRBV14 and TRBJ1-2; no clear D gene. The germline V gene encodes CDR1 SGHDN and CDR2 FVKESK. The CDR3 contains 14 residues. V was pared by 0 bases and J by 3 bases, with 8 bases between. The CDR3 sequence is CASSQDVTDYGYTF. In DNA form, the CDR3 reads TGTGCCAGCAGCCAAGATGTGACCGACTATGGCTACACCTTC.

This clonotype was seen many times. The CDR3 sequence is CASVESGRGHWNTGELFF. For the CDR3, the DNA is TGTGCCAGCGTTGAGAGCGGGAGGGGTCATTGGAACACCGGGGAGCTGTTTTTT. V and J are TRBV12-3 or TRBV12-4 and TRBJ2-2, with 10 bases aligning to TRBD2. V trimming: 8 bases; J trimming: 1 base; junction bases outside the gene matches: 13. The CDR3 has 18 amino acids.

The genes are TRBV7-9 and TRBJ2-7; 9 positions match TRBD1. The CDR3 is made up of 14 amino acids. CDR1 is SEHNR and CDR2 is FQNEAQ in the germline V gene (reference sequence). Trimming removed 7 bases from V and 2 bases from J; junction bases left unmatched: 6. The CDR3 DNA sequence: TGTGCCAGCACCACAGGGGGCCATCCCTACGAGCAGTACTTC. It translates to CASTTGGHPYEQYF.

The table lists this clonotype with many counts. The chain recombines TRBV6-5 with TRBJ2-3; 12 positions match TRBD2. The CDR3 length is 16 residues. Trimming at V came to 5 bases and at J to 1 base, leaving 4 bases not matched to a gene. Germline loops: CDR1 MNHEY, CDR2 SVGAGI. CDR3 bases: TGTGCCAGCAGTCACCGGACTAGCGGGGGCACAGATACGCAGTATTTT. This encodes CASSHRTSGGTDTQYF.

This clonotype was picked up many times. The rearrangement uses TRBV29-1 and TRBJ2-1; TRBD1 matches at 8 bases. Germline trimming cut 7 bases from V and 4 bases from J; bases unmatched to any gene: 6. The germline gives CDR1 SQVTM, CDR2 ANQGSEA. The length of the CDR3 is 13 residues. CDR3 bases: TGCAGCGCAGACAGGGGAGATTACAATGAGCAGTTCTTC. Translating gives CSADRGDYNEQFF.

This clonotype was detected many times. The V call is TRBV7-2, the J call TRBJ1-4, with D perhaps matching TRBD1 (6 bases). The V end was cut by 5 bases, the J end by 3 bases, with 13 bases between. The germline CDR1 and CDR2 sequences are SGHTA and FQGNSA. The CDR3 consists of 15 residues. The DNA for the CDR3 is TGTGCCAGCAGCATCTACAGGGATCCTAATGAAAAACTGTTTTTT. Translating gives CASSIYRDPNEKLFF.

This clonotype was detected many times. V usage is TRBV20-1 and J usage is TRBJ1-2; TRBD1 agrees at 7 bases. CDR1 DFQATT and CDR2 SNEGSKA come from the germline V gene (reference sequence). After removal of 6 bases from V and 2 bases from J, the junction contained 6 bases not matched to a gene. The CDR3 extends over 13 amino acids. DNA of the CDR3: TGCAGTGCAAGGGACAGATCAAACTATGGCTACACCTTC. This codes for CSARDRSNYGYTF.

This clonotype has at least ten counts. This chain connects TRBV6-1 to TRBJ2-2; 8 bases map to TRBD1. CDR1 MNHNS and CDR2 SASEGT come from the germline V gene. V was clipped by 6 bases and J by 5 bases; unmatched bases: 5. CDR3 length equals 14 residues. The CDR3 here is CASSDRGYTGELFF. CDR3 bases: TGTGCCAGCAGCGACAGGGGCTATACCGGGGAGCTGTTTTTT.

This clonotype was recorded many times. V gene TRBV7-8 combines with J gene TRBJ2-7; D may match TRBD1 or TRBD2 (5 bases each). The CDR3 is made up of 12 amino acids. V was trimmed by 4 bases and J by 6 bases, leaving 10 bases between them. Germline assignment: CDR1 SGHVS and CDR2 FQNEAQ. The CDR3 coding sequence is TGTGCCAGCAGCTGGGGACCTGGCGAGCAGTACTTC. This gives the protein CASSWGPGEQYF.

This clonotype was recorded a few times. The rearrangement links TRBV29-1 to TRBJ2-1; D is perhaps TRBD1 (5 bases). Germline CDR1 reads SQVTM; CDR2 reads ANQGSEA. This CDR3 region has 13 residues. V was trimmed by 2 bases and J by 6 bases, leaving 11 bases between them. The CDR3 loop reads CSVEIRASNEQFF. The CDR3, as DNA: TGCAGCGTTGAAATCAGGGCTAGCAATGAGCAGTTCTTC.

The CDR3 DNA reads as TGTGCCAGCAGTAAACCGGGACTAGCGGGAGGAAGCTCCTACAATGAGCAGTTCTTC. This sequence encodes CASSKPGLAGGSSYNEQFF. The chain employs TRBV7-3 and TRBJ2-1; 15 nucleotides agree with TRBD2. There are 19 residues in the CDR3. Germline V gene data show CDR1 as SGHTA and CDR2 as FQGTGA. The junction had 9 bases not matched to a gene; V was cut back by 6 bases and J by 0 bases.

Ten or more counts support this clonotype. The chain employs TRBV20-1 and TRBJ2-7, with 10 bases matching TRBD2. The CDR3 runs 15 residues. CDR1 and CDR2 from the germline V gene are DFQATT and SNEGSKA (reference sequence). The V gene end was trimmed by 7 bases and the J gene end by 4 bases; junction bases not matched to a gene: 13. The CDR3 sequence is CSVESPSGRVYEQYF. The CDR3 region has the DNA TGCAGTGTCGAGAGCCCAAGCGGGAGGGTTTACGAGCAGTACTTC.

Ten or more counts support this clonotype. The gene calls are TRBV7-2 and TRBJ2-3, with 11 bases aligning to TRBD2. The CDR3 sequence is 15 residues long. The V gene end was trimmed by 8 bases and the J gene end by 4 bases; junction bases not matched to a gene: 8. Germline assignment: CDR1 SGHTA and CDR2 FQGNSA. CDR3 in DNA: TGTGCCAGCGGGCTAGCGGGAGGAGGAGCAGATACGCAGTATTTT. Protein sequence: CASGLAGGGADTQYF.

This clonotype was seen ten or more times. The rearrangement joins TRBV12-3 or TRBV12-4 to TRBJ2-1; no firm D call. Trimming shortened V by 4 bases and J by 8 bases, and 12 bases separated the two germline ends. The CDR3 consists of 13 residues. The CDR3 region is CASSSEGIDEQFF. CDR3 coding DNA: TGTGCCAGCAGTTCGGAAGGGATCGATGAGCAGTTCTTC.

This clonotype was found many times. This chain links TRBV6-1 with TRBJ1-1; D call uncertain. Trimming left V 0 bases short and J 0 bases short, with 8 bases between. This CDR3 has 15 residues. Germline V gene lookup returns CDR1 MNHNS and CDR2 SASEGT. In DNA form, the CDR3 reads TGTGCCAGCAGTGAAGCTGCACGGCTGAACACTGAAGCTTTCTTT. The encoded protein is CASSEAARLNTEAFF.

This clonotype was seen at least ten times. The CDR3, as DNA: TGCAGTTTAGTCAGGGGAGCGGGTTCACCCCTCCACTTT. Its protein is CSLVRGAGSPLHF. The chain couples TRBV20-1 to TRBJ1-6; possible D gene TRBD1, 6 bases. The CDR3 has 13 residues. V gave up 8 bases and J gave up 9 bases, with 17 bases separating them. Germline V gene data show CDR1 as DFQATT and CDR2 as SNEGSKA (reference sequence).

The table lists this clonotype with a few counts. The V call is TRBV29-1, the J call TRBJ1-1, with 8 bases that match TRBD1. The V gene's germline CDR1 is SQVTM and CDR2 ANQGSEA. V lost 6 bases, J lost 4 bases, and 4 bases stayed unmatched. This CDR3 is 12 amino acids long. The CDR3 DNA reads TGCAGCGTGGACAGGGCGAGCACTGAAGCTTTCTTT. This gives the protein CSVDRASTEAFF.

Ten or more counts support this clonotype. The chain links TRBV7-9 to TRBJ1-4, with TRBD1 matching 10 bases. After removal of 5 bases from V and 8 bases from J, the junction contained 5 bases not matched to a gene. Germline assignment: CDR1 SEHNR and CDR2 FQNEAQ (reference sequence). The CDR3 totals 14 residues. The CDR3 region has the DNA TGTGCCAGCAGCCGGGGACAGGGGAGAGAAAAACTGTTTTTT. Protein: CASSRGQGREKLFF.

CDR3: CSARVAGPDTQYF. CDR3 nucleotide sequence: TGCAGTGCTAGGGTAGCGGGCCCAGATACGCAGTATTTT. The gene calls are TRBV20-1 and TRBJ2-3; 7 bases match TRBD2. The trim removed 3 bases at V and 4 bases at J, leaving 4 bases unmatched. Germline assignment: CDR1 DFQATT and CDR2 SNEGSKA (reference sequence). The CDR3 is 13 residues long.

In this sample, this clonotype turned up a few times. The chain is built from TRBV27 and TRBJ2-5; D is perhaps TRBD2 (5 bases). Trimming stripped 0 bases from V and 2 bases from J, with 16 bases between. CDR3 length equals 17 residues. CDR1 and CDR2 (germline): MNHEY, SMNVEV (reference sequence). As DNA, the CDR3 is TGTGCCAGCAGTTTATCTGTGGGCGAACTAGGGCAAGAGACCCAGTACTTC. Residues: CASSLSVGELGQETQYF.

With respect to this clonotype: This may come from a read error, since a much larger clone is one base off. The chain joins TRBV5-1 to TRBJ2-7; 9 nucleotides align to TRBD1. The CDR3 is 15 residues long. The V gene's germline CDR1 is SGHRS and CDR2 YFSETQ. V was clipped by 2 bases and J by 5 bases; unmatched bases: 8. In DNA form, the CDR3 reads TGCGCCAGCAGCTTTGTCCGGACAGGGGTACACGAGCAGTACTTC. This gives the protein CASSFVRTGVHEQYF.